What follows are 25 T cell receptor beta chains derived from one specimen sequenced in a study of T cells in Graves' hyperthyroidism and ophthalmopathy. Researchers amplified the TCR beta CDR3 regions from RNA transcripts. HTBI primers were the set used in a first-round RT-PCR of the TCR CDR3. TCRdb processed the multiplex PCR reads anew with MiXCR; each CDR3 protein has one entry. The sample consists of approximately 400,000 distinct CDR3 sequences, under 15% of them appearing once. The specimen sequenced was blood. The receptors shown here come from a woman in her 30s with Graves' hyperthyroidism.

This clonotype was recorded at least ten times. The chain joins TRBV7-9 to TRBJ1-1; a weak D match, TRBD1 (5 bases). Germline V gene sequence: CDR1 SEHNR, CDR2 FQNEAQ (reference sequence). V dropped 4 bases and J dropped 4 bases, with 10 bases sitting between them. This CDR3 region has 13 residues. Written as DNA, the CDR3 is TGTGCCAGCAGCTCGCTGCAGGGCACTGAAGCTTTCTTT. Protein: CASSSLQGTEAFF.

The gene calls are TRBV7-9 and TRBJ2-1, with 7 bases lining up with TRBD2. The CDR3 covers 14 residues. Germline CDR1 and CDR2: SEHNR and FQNEAQ (reference sequence). V shed 4 bases and J 3 bases; nucleotides not matched to a gene: 3. CDR3 protein: CASSSSGIYNEQFF. The CDR3, as DNA: TGTGCCAGCAGCTCCAGCGGGATCTACAATGAGCAGTTCTTC.

The table lists this clonotype with many counts. This CDR3 is CASSQRGGYHLTVGSYNEQFF. DNA of the CDR3: TGTGCCAGCAGCCAAAGAGGGGGCTATCATTTAACGGTCGGGTCCTACAATGAGCAGTTCTTC. This chain uses TRBV28 with TRBJ2-1; 7 bases line up with TRBD1. V lost 6 bases, J lost 1 base, and 24 bases stayed unmatched. Germline V lookup: CDR1 MDHEN, CDR2 SYDVKM. The CDR3 runs 21 residues.

The chain recombines TRBV7-9 with TRBJ1-5, with D possibly being TRBD1 (6 bases). CDR3 length: 14 residues. Germline lookup yields CDR1 SEHNR and CDR2 FQNEAQ (reference sequence). Trimming shortened V by 1 base and J by 6 bases, and 10 bases separated the two germline ends. The CDR3 is CASSLDREFQPQHF. As DNA, the CDR3 is TGTGCCAGCAGCTTAGACAGGGAGTTTCAGCCCCAGCATTTT. The full variable domain, in which reference TRBV7-9 and TRBJ1-5 provide the parts outside the CDR3, is DTGVSQNPRHKITKRGQNVTFRCDPISEHNRLYWYRQTLGQGPEFLTYFQNEAQLEKSRLLSDRFSAERPKGSFSTLEIQRTEQGDSAMYLCASSLDREFQPQHFGDGTRLSIL.

Points on this clonotype: A single base separates this from a much larger clone, so it may be a read error. The rearrangement links TRBV11-2 to TRBJ1-1; no clear D gene. The CDR3 loop spans 16 amino acids. The germline V gene has CDR1 SGHAT and CDR2 FQNNGV. V lost 5 bases to trimming and J lost 1 base, with 17 bases between them. The CDR3 reads CASSPGTETSNTEAFF. CDR3 DNA sequence: TGTGCCAGCAGCCCCGGTACAGAGACCTCGAACACTGAAGCTTTCTTT. Based on the CDR3 plus reference TRBV11-2 and TRBJ1-1, the full variable domain is EAGVAQSPRYKIIEKRQSVAFWCNPISGHATLYWYQQILGQGPKLLIQFQNNGVVDDSQLPKDRFSAERLKGVDSTLKIQPAKLEDSAVYLCASSPGTETSNTEAFFGQGTRLTVV.

To note about this clonotype: This could be a read error, since a much larger clone is one nucleotide away. This chain uses TRBV12-3 or TRBV12-4 with TRBJ2-3; the match to TRBD1 covers 8 bases. Trimming cost V 3 bases and J 4 bases; bases outside gene matches: 6. This CDR3 contains 15 residues. The CDR3 loop is CASSFGQGTADTQYF. The CDR3 region has the DNA TGTGCCAGCAGTTTCGGACAGGGTACAGCAGATACGCAGTATTTT.

This clonotype was found many times. The chain combines TRBV28 with TRBJ2-3; the D is unclear. Per the germline V gene, CDR1 is MDHEN and CDR2 is SYDVKM. V lost 1 base and J 2 bases, leaving 13 bases between the germline ends. The length of the CDR3 is 16 residues. CDR3 sequence reads: CASSLYVTAFTDTQYF. In DNA form, the CDR3 reads TGTGCCAGCAGTTTATACGTCACGGCGTTCACAGATACGCAGTATTTT.

This clonotype was found many times. The genes are TRBV20-1 and TRBJ1-1; no firm D call. The CDR3 is made up of 13 amino acids. CDR1 is DFQATT and CDR2 is SNEGSKA in the germline V gene (reference sequence). Trimming removed 8 bases from V and 5 bases from J, with 18 bases in between. CDR3 nucleotides: TGCAGTCCCCACCTTGTAGGGAGGACTGAAGCTTTCTTT. Translating gives CSPHLVGRTEAFF.

The chain recombines TRBV19 with TRBJ1-5; a weak D match, TRBD1 (5 bases). V was pared by 5 bases and J by 2 bases, with 10 bases between. Germline CDR1 LNHDA, CDR2 SQIVND (reference sequence). The CDR3 runs to 14 residues. CDR3 sequence reads: CASSFIGGNQPQHF. The CDR3 region has the DNA TGTGCCAGTAGTTTCATAGGGGGCAATCAGCCCCAGCATTTT.

This clonotype came up many times. V usage is TRBV2 and J usage is TRBJ1-1, with D possibly matching TRBD1 (6 bases). The length of the CDR3 is 14 residues. Germline values: CDR1 SNHLY, CDR2 FYNNEI. V lost 7 bases and J lost 1, with 13 bases in between. The CDR3 loop reads CASNNREGNTEAFF. The DNA of the CDR3 is TGTGCCAGCAACAACAGGGAAGGGAACACTGAAGCTTTCTTT.

This clonotype appeared many times. The chain employs TRBV7-2 and TRBJ2-1, with 7 nucleotides matching TRBD2. Trimming at V came to 1 base and at J to 10 bases, leaving 7 bases not matched to a gene. Germline V gene data show CDR1 as SGHTA and CDR2 as FQGNSA. The CDR3 is 14 residues long. CDR3 amino acids: CASSLDGGGREQFF. CDR3 coding DNA: TGTGCCAGCAGCTTAGACGGAGGCGGGAGAGAGCAGTTCTTC.

As concerns this clonotype: A clone one base away is much larger, so this may be a read error. The chain recombines TRBV5-5 with TRBJ1-1; D possibly corresponds to TRBD1 (5 bases). V was cut by 7 bases and J by 7 bases, with 11 bases left in between. The germline gives CDR1 SGHKS, CDR2 YYEKEE (reference sequence). This CDR3 is built from 11 residues. As DNA, the CDR3 is TGTGCCAGCGGCCGGGGGTATGAAGCTTTCTTT. Protein: CASGRGYEAFF.

This clonotype was counted many times. This chain joins TRBV18 and TRBJ1-1; TRBD1 matches at 10 bases. Germline values: CDR1 KGHSH, CDR2 LQKENI. This CDR3 comprises 12 residues. J was trimmed by 11 bases and V by 2 bases; bases with no gene match: 2. Here the CDR3 reads CASSPRDRGAFF. The CDR3 DNA reads as TGTGCCAGCTCACCAAGGGACAGGGGTGCTTTCTTT.

This clonotype came up many times. The genes are TRBV5-1 and TRBJ2-1, with TRBD1 identical over 11 bases. Germline V gene lookup returns CDR1 SGHRS and CDR2 YFSETQ. The trim removed 4 bases at V and 5 bases at J, leaving 5 bases unmatched. This CDR3 has 15 amino acids. CDR3 sequence (DNA): TGCGCCAGCAGCCCCCGGGACAGGGGGAACAATGAGCAGTTCTTC. As protein: CASSPRDRGNNEQFF. The whole variable domain, filled in from reference TRBV5-1 and TRBJ2-1, reads KAGVTQTPRYLIKTRGQQVTLSCSPISGHRSVSWYQQTPGQGLQFLFEYFSETQRNKGNFPGRFSGRQFSNSRSEMNVSTLELGDSALYLCASSPRDRGNNEQFFGPGTRLTVL.

This clonotype was seen only a few times. The chain is built from TRBV6-2 or TRBV6-3 and TRBJ2-7, with 10 bases that match TRBD1. Germline V gene lookup returns CDR1 MNHEY and CDR2 SVGEGT. The J segment lost 3 bases and the V segment lost 2 bases, leaving 19 bases of the junction unmatched. The CDR3 is made up of 20 amino acids. CDR3 DNA: TGTGCCAGCAGTTACGACCCCCAAGATTCGGGACAGGGGAGATTCTACGAGCAGTACTTC. It encodes CASSYDPQDSGQGRFYEQYF.

V usage is TRBV4-2 and J usage is TRBJ2-2; 7 bases match TRBD2. Germline V lookup: CDR1 LGHNA, CDR2 YNFKEQ. The CDR3 sequence is 13 residues long. With 2 bases clipped from V and 7 bases from J, the junction kept 1 base outside the gene matches. The CDR3, as DNA: TGTGCCAGCAGCCAACTAGCGGACGGGGAGCTGTTTTTT. Translation: CASSQLADGELFF.

This clonotype was detected many times. V usage is TRBV28 and J usage is TRBJ2-7; 8 bases match TRBD2. The CDR3 is made up of 15 amino acids. CDR1 and CDR2 from the germline V gene are MDHEN and SYDVKM. With V trimmed by 2 bases and J by 2 bases, 5 bases remained unmatched. CDR3 protein: CASSLPGLAPYEQYF. DNA of the CDR3: TGTGCCAGCAGTTTACCCGGACTAGCCCCCTACGAGCAGTACTTC.

A few counts support this clonotype. This CDR3 is CASSVRTGTRETQYF. As DNA, the CDR3 is TGTGCCAGCAGTGTGCGAACGGGAACCAGGGAGACCCAGTACTTC. The chain is built from TRBV5-4 and TRBJ2-5; possibly TRBD2 for D (5 bases). This CDR3 region has 15 residues. V was pared by 5 bases and J by 5 bases, with 19 bases between. Germline CDR1 is SGHNT and CDR2 is YYREEE (reference sequence).

The sample holds a few counts of this clonotype. This chain uses TRBV14 with TRBJ2-5; D remains ambiguous. Trimming took off 1 base at V and 5 bases at J, with 8 bases between the two ends. The CDR3 length is 13 residues. Germline V lookup: CDR1 SGHDN, CDR2 FVKESK. CDR3 nucleotide sequence: TGTGCCAGCAGCCAAGGTCTGGGGGAGACCCAGTACTTC. Translation: CASSQGLGETQYF.

A word on this clonotype: A much larger clone is a single base away; this may be a read error. V usage is TRBV5-1 and J usage is TRBJ2-7; 8 bases align to TRBD1. The CDR3 spans 14 residues. Germline V gene data show CDR1 as SGHRS and CDR2 as YFSETQ. The DNA of the CDR3 is TGCGCCAGCAACTTGACAGGGGATGCCTACGAGCAGTACTTC. It is translated as CASNLTGDAYEQYF.

This clonotype was detected only a few times. This chain joins TRBV6-5 and TRBJ1-6; D is perhaps TRBD1 (5 bases). CDR3 length: 15 residues. Germline V lookup: CDR1 MNHEY, CDR2 SVGAGI. Trimming stripped 2 bases from V and 10 bases from J, with 15 bases between. The CDR3 DNA reads as TGTGCCAGCAGTTACCGTCGGAGAGGGACCTCACCCCTCCACTTT. Translated, it gives CASSYRRRGTSPLHF.

This chain connects TRBV7-3 to TRBJ2-1; D gene uncertain. The CDR3 runs to 16 residues. V was trimmed by 4 bases and J by 7 bases, leaving 20 bases between them. CDR1 is SGHTA, CDR2 FQGTGA, per germline. The CDR3 DNA reads as TGTGCCAGCAGCTATCCGTTAGCCGCCCCCGGGAATGAGCAGTTCTTC. Translation: CASSYPLAAPGNEQFF.

The rearrangement uses TRBV6-1 and TRBJ2-7; D not resolved. Germline CDR1 reads MNHNS; CDR2 reads SASEGT. V shed 2 bases and J shed 0 bases, with 5 bases lying between them. This CDR3 contains 13 residues. CDR3 DNA: TGTGCCAGCAGTGAACGGGCCTCCTACGAGCAGTACTTC. Amino acids: CASSERASYEQYF.

This clonotype came up many times. V is TRBV20-1 and J is TRBJ2-5; 7 bases align to TRBD1. V shed 1 base and J 2 bases; nucleotides not matched to a gene: 7. Germline assignment: CDR1 DFQATT and CDR2 SNEGSKA (reference sequence). The CDR3 covers 15 residues. The DNA of the CDR3 is TGCAGTGCTAGAGTGACCGGGACAGCACAAGAGACCCAGTACTTC. Translation: CSARVTGTAQETQYF.

This clonotype was counted only a few times. The chain employs TRBV27 and TRBJ2-7; possibly TRBD1 for D (6 bases). The V gene's germline CDR1 is MNHEY and CDR2 SMNVEV (reference sequence). The CDR3 sequence is 14 residues long. Between the trimmed V and J ends, which lost 6 bases and 2 bases, there was a span of 14 bases. CDR3 protein: CASSETGLPYEQYF. CDR3 coding DNA: TGTGCCAGCAGCGAAACAGGGCTCCCCTACGAGCAGTACTTC.